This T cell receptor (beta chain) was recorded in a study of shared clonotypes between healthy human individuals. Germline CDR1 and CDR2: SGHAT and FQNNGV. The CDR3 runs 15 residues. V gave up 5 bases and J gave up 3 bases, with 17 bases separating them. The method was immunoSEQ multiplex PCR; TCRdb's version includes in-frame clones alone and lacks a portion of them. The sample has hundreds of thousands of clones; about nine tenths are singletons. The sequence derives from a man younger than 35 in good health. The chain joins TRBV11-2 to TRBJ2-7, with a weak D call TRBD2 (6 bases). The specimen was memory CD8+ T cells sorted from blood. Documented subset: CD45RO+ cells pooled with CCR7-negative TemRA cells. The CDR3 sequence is CASSLFGASDYEQYF. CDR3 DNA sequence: TGTGCCAGCAGCCTATTCGGGGCTAGCGACTACGAGCAGTACTTC.